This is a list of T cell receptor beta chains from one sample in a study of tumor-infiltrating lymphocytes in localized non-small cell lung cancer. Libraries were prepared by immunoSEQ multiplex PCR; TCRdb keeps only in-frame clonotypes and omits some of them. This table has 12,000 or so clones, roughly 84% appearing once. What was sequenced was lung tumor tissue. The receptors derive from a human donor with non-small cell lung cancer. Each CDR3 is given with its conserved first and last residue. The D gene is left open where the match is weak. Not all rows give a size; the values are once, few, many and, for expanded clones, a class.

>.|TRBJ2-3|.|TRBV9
CASSVDGSWLDTQYF
TGTGCCAGCAGCGTAGATGGGAGTTGGTTAGATACGCAGTATTTT
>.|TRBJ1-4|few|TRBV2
CASSEDQGFNEKLFF
TGTGCCAGCAGTGAAGACCAGGGATTTAATGAAAAACTGTTTTTT
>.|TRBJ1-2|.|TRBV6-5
CASARGHGYTF
TGTGCCAGCGCGAGAGGACACGGCTACACCTTC
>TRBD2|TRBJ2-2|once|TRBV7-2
CASSPRLAGGTGELFF
TGTGCCAGCAGCCCCCGACTAGCGGGGGGAACCGGGGAGCTGTTTTTT
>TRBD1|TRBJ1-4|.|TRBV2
CASRRTGGNEKLFF
TGTGCCAGCAGGCGGACAGGGGGCAATGAAAAACTGTTTTTT
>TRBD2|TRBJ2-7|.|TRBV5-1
CASSTEPSGGPFSYEQYF
TGCGCCAGCAGCACCGAACCTAGCGGGGGGCCCTTTTCCTACGAGCAGTACTTC
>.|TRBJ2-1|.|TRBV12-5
CASGLGGYYNEQFF
TGTGCTAGTGGTTTGGGGGGCTACTACAATGAGCAGTTCTTC
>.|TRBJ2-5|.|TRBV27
CASSLNEGSGYRKETQYF
TGTGCCAGCAGTTTAAACGAGGGGTCCGGATACCGCAAAGAGACCCAGTACTTC
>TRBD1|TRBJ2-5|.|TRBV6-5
CASKTGGQGQETQYF
TGTGCCAGCAAAACGGGGGGACAGGGACAAGAGACCCAGTACTTC
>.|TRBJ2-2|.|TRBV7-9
CASSWGRELFF
TGTGCCAGCAGCTGGGGCCGGGAGCTGTTTTTT
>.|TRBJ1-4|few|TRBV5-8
CASRRATNEKLFF
TGTGCCAGCAGGCGCGCAACTAATGAAAAACTGTTTTTT
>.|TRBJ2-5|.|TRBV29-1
CSVEVREETQYF
TGCAGCGTTGAAGTCAGGGAAGAGACCCAGTACTTC
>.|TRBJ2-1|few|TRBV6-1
CASVRTGSHEQFF
TGTGCCAGCGTCCGAACCGGGAGCCATGAGCAGTTCTTC
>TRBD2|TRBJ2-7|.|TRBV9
CARGLAGHEQYF
TGTGCCAGGGGGCTAGCGGGACACGAGCAGTACTTC
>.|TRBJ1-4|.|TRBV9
CASSPSGVTNEKLFF
TGTGCCAGCAGCCCAAGTGGGGTGACTAATGAAAAACTGTTTTTT
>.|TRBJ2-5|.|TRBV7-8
CASSYSGLQETQYF
TGTGCCAGCAGCTATTCCGGCCTCCAAGAGACCCAGTACTTC
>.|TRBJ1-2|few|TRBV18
CASSPSPGGRDYGYTF
TGTGCCAGCTCACCGTCCCCGGGGGGCCGTGACTATGGCTACACCTTC
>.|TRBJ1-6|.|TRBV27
CASSSRSSYNSPLHF
TGTGCCAGCAGTTCGAGGAGCTCCTATAATTCACCCCTCCACTTT
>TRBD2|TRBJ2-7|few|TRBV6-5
CASSAGVGEQYF
TGTGCCAGCTCCGCGGGGGTGGGCGAGCAGTACTTC
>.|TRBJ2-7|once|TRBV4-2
CASSPTDGDYEQYF
TGTGCCAGCAGCCCCACAGACGGGGACTACGAGCAGTACTTC
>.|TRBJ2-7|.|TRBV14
CASSQDRVKQYF
TGTGCCAGCAGCCAAGACAGGGTAAAGCAGTACTTC
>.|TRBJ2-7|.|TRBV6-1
CASLYGGGSYEQYF
TGTGCCAGCCTCTATGGAGGGGGCTCCTACGAGCAGTACTTC
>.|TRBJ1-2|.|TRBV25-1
CASSARRDPLEYGYTF
TGTGCCAGCAGTGCCCGGCGGGACCCCCTAGAATATGGCTACACCTTC
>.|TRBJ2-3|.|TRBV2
CASSVSPPLGDTQYF
TGTGCCAGCAGTGTTTCTCCACCCTTGGGAGATACGCAGTATTTT
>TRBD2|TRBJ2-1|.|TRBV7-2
CASSLPGLAGGPYNEQFF
TGTGCCAGCAGTCTGCCGGGACTAGCGGGAGGGCCCTACAATGAGCAGTTCTTC
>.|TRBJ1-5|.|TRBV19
CASNTDISHQPQHF
TGTGCCAGCAACACGGACATTTCACATCAGCCCCAGCATTTT
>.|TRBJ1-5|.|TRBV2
CASRRHLDSNQPQHF
TGTGCCAGCAGAAGACATTTGGATAGCAATCAGCCCCAGCATTTT
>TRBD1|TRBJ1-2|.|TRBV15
CATSRSRTGANGYTF
TGTGCCACCAGCAGATCACGAACAGGGGCCAATGGCTACACCTTC
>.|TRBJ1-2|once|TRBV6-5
CASSTRGRWGYTF
TGTGCCAGCAGTACCCGAGGAAGGTGGGGCTACACCTTC
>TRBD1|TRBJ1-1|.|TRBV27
CASTPGGTNTEAFF
TGTGCCAGCACCCCAGGGGGTACGAACACTGAAGCTTTCTTT
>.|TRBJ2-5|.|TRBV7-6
CASSLQGRETQYF
TGTGCCAGCAGCTTACAGGGAAGAGAGACCCAGTACTTC
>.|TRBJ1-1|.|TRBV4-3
CASSQDLWGATEAFF
TGCGCCAGCAGCCAAGATCTATGGGGGGCTACTGAAGCTTTCTTT
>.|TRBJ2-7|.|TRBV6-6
CASSRDGGSSYEQYF
TGTGCCAGCAGTCGGGACGGTGGGAGCTCCTACGAGCAGTACTTC
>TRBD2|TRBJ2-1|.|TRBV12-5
CASASTSGTNEQFF
TGTGCTAGTGCCTCGACTAGCGGGACGAATGAGCAGTTCTTC
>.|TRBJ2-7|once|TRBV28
CASSLLLRLGEQYF
TGTGCCAGCAGTTTACTCCTACGCTTGGGGGAGCAGTACTTC
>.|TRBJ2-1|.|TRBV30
CAWEQASYNEQFF
TGTGCCTGGGAACAGGCCTCCTACAATGAGCAGTTCTTC
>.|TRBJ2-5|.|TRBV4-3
CASSQLRGLQETQYF
TGCGCCAGCAGCCAACTAAGGGGTCTCCAAGAGACCCAGTACTTC
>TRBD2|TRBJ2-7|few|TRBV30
CAWKLAGWEQYF
TGTGCCTGGAAACTAGCGGGCTGGGAGCAGTACTTC
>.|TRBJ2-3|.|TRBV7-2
CASSLVDTQYF
TGTGCCAGCAGCTTAGTAGATACGCAGTATTTT
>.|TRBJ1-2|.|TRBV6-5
CASSPGHQANYGYTF
TGTGCCAGCAGCCCGGGACACCAAGCTAACTATGGCTACACCTTC
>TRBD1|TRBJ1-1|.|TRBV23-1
CASSLRGTVNTEAFF
TGCGCCAGCAGTCTCCGGGGGACAGTGAACACTGAAGCTTTCTTT
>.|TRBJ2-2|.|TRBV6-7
CASSYSTRTGELFF
TGTGCCAGCAGTTACTCGACGCGCACCGGGGAGCTGTTTTTT
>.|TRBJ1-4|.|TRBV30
CAWSRTVTNEKLFF
TGTGCCTGGAGTAGGACGGTGACGAATGAAAAACTGTTTTTT
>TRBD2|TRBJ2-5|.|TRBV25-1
CASSAVGAGGETQYF
TGTGCCAGCAGTGCTGTCGGCGCGGGAGGAGAGACCCAGTACTTC
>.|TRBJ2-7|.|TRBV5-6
CASSWVTDEQYF
TGTGCCAGCAGCTGGGTGACAGATGAGCAGTACTTC
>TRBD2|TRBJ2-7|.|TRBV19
CASTMTSGGPYEQYF
TGTGCCAGTACCATGACTAGCGGGGGGCCCTACGAGCAGTACTTC
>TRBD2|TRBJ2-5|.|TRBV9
CASSAYVAGEYQETQYF
TGTGCCAGCAGCGCTTATGTGGCGGGGGAATATCAAGAGACCCAGTACTTC
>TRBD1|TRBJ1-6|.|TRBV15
CATSRNRGLYSPLHF
TGTGCCACCAGCAGAAACAGGGGGCTCTATTCACCCCTCCACTTT
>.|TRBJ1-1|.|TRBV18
CASSPPNIRSETEAFF
TGTGCCAGCTCACCACCCAATATAAGATCGGAAACTGAAGCTTTCTTT
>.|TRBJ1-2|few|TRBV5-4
CASSSVYGYTF
TGTGCCAGCAGCTCGGTATATGGCTACACCTTC
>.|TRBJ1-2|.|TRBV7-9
CASSLDPGRGYTF
TGTGCCAGCAGCTTAGACCCAGGCAGGGGCTACACCTTC
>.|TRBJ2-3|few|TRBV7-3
CASSLRGSGDTQYF
TGTGCCAGCAGCTTAAGGGGTTCCGGAGATACGCAGTATTTT
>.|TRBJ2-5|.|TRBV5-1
CASSLVRKTQYF
TGCGCCAGCAGCTTGGTTAGGAAGACCCAGTACTTC
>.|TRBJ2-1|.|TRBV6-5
CASSYSSAAFEEQFF
TGTGCCAGCAGTTACTCCTCGGCAGCCTTCGAGGAGCAGTTCTTC
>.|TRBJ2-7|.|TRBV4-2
CASSREAQGEQYF
TGTGCCAGCAGCCGGGAGGCCCAGGGCGAGCAGTACTTC
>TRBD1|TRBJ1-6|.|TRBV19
CASSSRTGGRSPLHF
TGTGCCAGTAGTTCGCGGACAGGGGGCCGCTCACCCCTCCACTTT
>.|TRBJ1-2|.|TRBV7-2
CASSLTGPGGYTF
TGTGCCAGCAGCTTGACGGGGCCGGGCGGCTACACCTTC